This TCR beta chain emerged from a study of post-analysis software for immune sequencing data. Study summary: Disease courses included relapsing-remitting, secondary progressive and progressive-relapsing multiple sclerosis.

Comments on this clonotype: Antigen: not known.

The V end lost 0 bases, the J end lost 1 base, and 8 bases lay between the germline ends. Germline V gene lookup returns CDR1 SEHNR and CDR2 FQNEAQ (reference sequence). This CDR3 spans 15 amino acids. TCR beta cDNA libraries included unique molecular identifiers. Input amounts of 1 to 10 million T cells were used. These gave around 500,000 cDNA molecules, so each molecule approximated one T cell. Using its own MiXCR run on the PCR reads, TCRdb lists one record per CDR3 protein. In the table there are 550,000 to 700,000 distinct CDR3 sequences, around 47% of which are singletons. Overall study findings and caveats: Higher frequency in patients than in controls was seen for roughly five TRBV segments, with TRBV5-6, TRBV5-1 and TRBV20-1 among them. Compared with controls, patients showed significantly lower normalized Chao1 diversity. By F measure, strong co-clustering occurred among samples prepared in the same batch.

This receptor was taken from a girl aged 5-17 years with multiple sclerosis. Sample: blood. V usage is TRBV7-9 and J usage is TRBJ2-3; D possibly corresponds to TRBD2 (6 bases). CDR3 region: CASSLAEGRTDTQYF. Written as DNA, the CDR3 is TGTGCCAGCAGCTTAGCGGAGGGTCGCACAGATACGCAGTATTTT.